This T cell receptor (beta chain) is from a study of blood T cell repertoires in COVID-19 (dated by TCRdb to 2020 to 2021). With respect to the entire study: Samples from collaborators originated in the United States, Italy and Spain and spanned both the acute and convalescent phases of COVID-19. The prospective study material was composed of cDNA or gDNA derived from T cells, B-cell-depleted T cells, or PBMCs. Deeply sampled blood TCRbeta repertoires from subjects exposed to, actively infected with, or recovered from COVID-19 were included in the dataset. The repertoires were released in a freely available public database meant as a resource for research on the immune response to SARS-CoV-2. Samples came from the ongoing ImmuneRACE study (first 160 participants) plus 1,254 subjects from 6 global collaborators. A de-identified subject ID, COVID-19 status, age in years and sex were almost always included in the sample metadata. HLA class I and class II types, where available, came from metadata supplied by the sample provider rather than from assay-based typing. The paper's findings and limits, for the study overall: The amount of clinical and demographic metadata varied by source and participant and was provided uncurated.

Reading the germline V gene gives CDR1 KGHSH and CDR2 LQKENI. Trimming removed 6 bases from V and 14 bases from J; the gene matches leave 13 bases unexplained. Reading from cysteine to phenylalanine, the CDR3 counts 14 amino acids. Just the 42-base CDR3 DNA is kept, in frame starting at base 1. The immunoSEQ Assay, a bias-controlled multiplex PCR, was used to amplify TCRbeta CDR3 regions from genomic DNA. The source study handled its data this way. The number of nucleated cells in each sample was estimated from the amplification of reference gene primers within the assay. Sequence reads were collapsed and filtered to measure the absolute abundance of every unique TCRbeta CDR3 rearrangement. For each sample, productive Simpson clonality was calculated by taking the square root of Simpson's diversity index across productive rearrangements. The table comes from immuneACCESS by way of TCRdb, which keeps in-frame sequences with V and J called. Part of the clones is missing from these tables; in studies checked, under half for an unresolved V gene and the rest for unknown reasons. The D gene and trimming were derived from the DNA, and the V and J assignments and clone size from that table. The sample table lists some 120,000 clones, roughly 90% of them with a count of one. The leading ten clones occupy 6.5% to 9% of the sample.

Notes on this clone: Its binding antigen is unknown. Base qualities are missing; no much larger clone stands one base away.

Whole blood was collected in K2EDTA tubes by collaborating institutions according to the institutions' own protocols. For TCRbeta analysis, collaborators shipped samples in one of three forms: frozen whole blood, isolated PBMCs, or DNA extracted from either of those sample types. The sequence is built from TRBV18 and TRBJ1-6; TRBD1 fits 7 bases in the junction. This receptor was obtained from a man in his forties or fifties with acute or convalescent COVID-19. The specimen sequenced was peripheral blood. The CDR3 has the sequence CASSRQGSLVTLHF. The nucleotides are TGTGCCAGCTCCAGACAGGGCTCGTTAGTCACCCTCCACTTT.